This TCR beta chain was profiled in a study of blood T cell repertoires in COVID-19. Study in general: The analysed material was cDNA or gDNA that came from T cells, B-cell-depleted T cells, or PBMCs.

Assignments of participants to cohorts depended upon their own reported clinical history. Profiling relied on immunoSEQ multiplex PCR, and the TCRdb table lists in-frame clones only, not all of them. The data contain more than 350,000 clones, roughly 88% of them seen just once; the ten biggest clones take up 1.4%. The CDR3 covers 14 residues. V lost 0 bases to trimming and J lost 5 bases, with 10 bases between them. Germline CDR1 reads SSHAT; CDR2 reads FNYEAQ (reference sequence). Concerning this clone: Other DNA sequences in this specimen translate into the identical CDR3.

The clonotype was recovered from a woman aged 18-35 years who had been exposed to COVID-19. The sample was PBMCs or T cells enriched from blood (not recorded which). The chain is built from TRBV7-7 and TRBJ2-5, with D perhaps matching TRBD2 (6 bases). Written as DNA, the CDR3 is TGTGCCAGCAGCTTAGCAGGTGGGGGGGAGACCCAGTACTTC. Encoded protein: CASSLAGGGETQYF.